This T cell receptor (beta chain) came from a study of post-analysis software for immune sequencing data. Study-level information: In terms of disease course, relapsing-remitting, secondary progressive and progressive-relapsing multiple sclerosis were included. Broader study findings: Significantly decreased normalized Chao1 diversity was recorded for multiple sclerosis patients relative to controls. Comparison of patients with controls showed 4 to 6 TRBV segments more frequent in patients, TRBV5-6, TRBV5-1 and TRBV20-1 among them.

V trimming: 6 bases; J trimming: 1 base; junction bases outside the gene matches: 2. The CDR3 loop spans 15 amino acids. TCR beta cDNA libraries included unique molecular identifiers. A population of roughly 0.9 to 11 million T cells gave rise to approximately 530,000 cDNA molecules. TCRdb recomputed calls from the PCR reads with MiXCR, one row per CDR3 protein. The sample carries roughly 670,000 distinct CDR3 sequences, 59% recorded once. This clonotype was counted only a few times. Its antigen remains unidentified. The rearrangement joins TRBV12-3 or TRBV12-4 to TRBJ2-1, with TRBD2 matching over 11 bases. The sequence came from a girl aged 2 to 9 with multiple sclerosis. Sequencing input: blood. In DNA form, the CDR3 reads TGTGCCAGCAGAATAGCGGGGGGGTCCTACAATGAGCAGTTCTTC. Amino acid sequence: CASRIAGGSYNEQFF.